The 18 T cell receptor beta chains listed next were all sequenced from one sample in a study of cytomegalovirus exposure and HLA in healthy donors. TCRdb keeps only in-frame clones here, not all; method: immunoSEQ multiplex PCR. The sample has some 200,000 clones, more than 65% seen once. Sequencing input: PBMCs. These receptors were obtained from a woman aged 25 to 39 in good health and CMV-seropositive.

CDR3 loop: CASSLGRFLGQGPDTNYGYTF. CDR3 sequence (DNA): TGTGCCAGCAGCTTAGGTCGGTTCCTGGGACAGGGTCCCGATACTAACTATGGCTACACCTTC. The chain employs TRBV7-8 and TRBJ1-2, with 9 bases fitting TRBD1. Germline CDR1 SGHVS, CDR2 FQNEAQ. The V segment lost 1 base and the J segment 0 bases; nucleotides outside the gene matches: 18. CDR3 size: 21 residues. The full variable domain, its missing parts supplied by reference TRBV7-8 and TRBJ1-2, is GAGVSQSPRYKVAKRGQDVALRCDPISGHVSLFWYQQALGQGPEFLTYFQNEAQLDKSGLPSDRFFAERPEGSVSTLKIQRTQQEDSAVYLCASSLGRFLGQGPDTNYGYTFGSGTRLTVV.

The V and J genes are TRBV2 and TRBJ2-2; 8 bases line up with TRBD2. V lost 6 bases to trimming and J lost 7 bases; unmatched junction nucleotides: 10. Germline CDR1 and CDR2: SNHLY and FYNNEI. This CDR3 spans 15 amino acids. The CDR3 nucleotides are TGTGCCAGCAGCGGAGGGACTAGAGCAATCGGGGAGCTGTTTTTT. Its protein product is CASSGGTRAIGELFF.

The gene calls are TRBV6-5 and TRBJ2-3; D gene unclear. The CDR3 totals 13 residues. V was shortened by 8 bases and J by 1 base, with 10 bases between the two germline ends. Germline CDR1 reads MNHEY; CDR2 reads SVGAGI. CDR3: CASSMPGTDTQYF. CDR3 in DNA: TGTGCCAGCTCGATGCCGGGCACAGATACGCAGTATTTT.

The chain recombines TRBV2 with TRBJ1-1; D is uncertain. V dropped 7 bases and J dropped 3 bases, with 12 bases sitting between them. The CDR3 runs to 13 residues. Germline CDR1 and CDR2: SNHLY and FYNNEI. CDR3 DNA: TGTGCCAGCATGGTCTATCTAGACACTGAAGCTTTCTTT. As protein: CASMVYLDTEAFF.

The chain recombines TRBV19 with TRBJ1-2; 7 nucleotides line up with TRBD1. The V gene end was trimmed by 0 bases and the J gene end by 8 bases; junction bases not matched to a gene: 9. Germline-derived CDR1 and CDR2 are LNHDA and SQIVND (reference sequence). This CDR3 is built from 15 residues. The CDR3 here is CASSIDRRDSKGYTF. Written as DNA, the CDR3 is TGTGCCAGTAGTATAGATCGCAGGGACAGTAAAGGCTACACCTTC. Variable domain in full (rest from reference TRBV19 and TRBJ1-2): DGGITQSPKYLFRKEGQNVTLSCEQNLNHDAMYWYRQDPGQGLRLIYYSQIVNDFQKGDIAEGYSVSREKKESFPLTVTSAQKNPTAFYLCASSIDRRDSKGYTFGSGTRLTVV.

The rearrangement joins TRBV19 to TRBJ1-1, with a weak D call TRBD1 (5 bases). Germline-derived CDR1 and CDR2 are LNHDA and SQIVND (reference sequence). This CDR3 has 13 amino acids. V lost 7 bases to trimming and J lost 5 bases, with 14 bases between them. CDR3 in DNA: TGTGCCAGTATGGGGGGTCGCGGTACTGAAGCTTTCTTT. Translation gives CASMGGRGTEAFF.

CDR3 sequence reads: CASSQTSGAVNEQFF. As DNA, the CDR3 is TGCGCCAGCAGCCAAACTAGCGGGGCTGTCAATGAGCAGTTCTTC. The chain joins TRBV4-1 to TRBJ2-1; 10 bases are shared with TRBD2. The V gene's germline CDR1 is MGHRA and CDR2 YSYEKL. V was pared by 2 bases and J by 6 bases, with 4 bases of the junction left unmatched. The CDR3 length is 15 residues.

CDR3 region: CASSVGFMNTEAFF. CDR3 DNA sequence: TGTGCCAGCAGCGTCGGGTTCATGAACACTGAAGCTTTCTTT. The chain uses TRBV9 and TRBJ1-1; D not resolved. Germline CDR1 reads SGDLS; CDR2 reads YYNGEE. CDR3 length: 14 residues. V lost 2 bases and J lost 0, with 8 bases in between.

The chain joins TRBV19 to TRBJ2-1; 8 bases line up with TRBD2. CDR3 size: 15 residues. The V and J ends lost 5 bases and 8 bases, in that order; junction bases with no gene match: 11. Germline values: CDR1 LNHDA, CDR2 SQIVND (reference sequence). The CDR3 DNA reads as TGTGCCAGTAGTTACCGGACTAGCCGGGTGGATGAGCAGTTCTTC. Translating gives CASSYRTSRVDEQFF.

This rearrangement joins TRBV7-8 to TRBJ2-7; D gene unclear. The germline V and J ends were trimmed by 1 base and 2 bases, with 6 bases remaining between them. Germline values: CDR1 SGHVS, CDR2 FQNEAQ. CDR3 length equals 13 residues. DNA of the CDR3: TGTGCCAGCAGCTTAGTACAGACCTACGAGCAGTACTTC. Residues: CASSLVQTYEQYF.

The V gene is TRBV6-5, the J gene TRBJ1-2; 9 bases match TRBD1. Germline assignment: CDR1 MNHEY and CDR2 SVGAGI. This CDR3 spans 16 amino acids. V gave up 0 bases and J gave up 8 bases; unmatched junction bases: 10. This CDR3 reads CASSYSMRDRAMGYTF. The DNA of the CDR3 is TGTGCCAGCAGTTACTCGATGCGGGACAGGGCAATGGGCTACACCTTC.

This clone has just one count. The chain employs TRBV9 and TRBJ1-3; the D is unclear. The CDR3 consists of 16 residues. The germline V gene encodes CDR1 SGDLS and CDR2 YYNGEE. V lost 4 bases to trimming and J lost 0 bases, with 14 bases between them. CDR3 residues: CASSKRIQYSGNTIYF. CDR3 coding DNA: TGTGCCAGCAGCAAGCGGATTCAATACTCTGGAAACACCATATATTTT.

On this clone: It is likely a read error, because the conserved phenylalanine at the end of the CDR3 is missing. The limits of the CDR3 on the DNA are not certain, so only TCRdb's listed CDR3 is given. The chain is built from TRBV5-1 and TRBJ2-4; TRBD2, the table's D call, was not compared with the DNA. The germline V gene has CDR1 SGHRS and CDR2 YFSETQ. 9 amino acids form the CDR3, both terminal residues included. The CDR3: CASSLLECI.

This chain joins TRBV5-1 and TRBJ2-2; 7 bases align to TRBD1. CDR3 size: 18 residues. The J segment lost 2 bases and the V segment lost 0 bases, leaving 10 bases of the junction unmatched. In germline, CDR1 is SGHRS, CDR2 YFSETQ. The CDR3 loop is CASSLDPRQGSNTGELFF. Written as DNA, the CDR3 is TGCGCCAGCAGCTTGGACCCCCGACAGGGATCCAACACCGGGGAGCTGTTTTTT.

The chain uses TRBV18 and TRBJ2-7; D possibly corresponds to TRBD1 (5 bases). CDR3 length equals 17 residues. Between the trimmed V and J ends, which lost 0 bases and 0 bases, there was a span of 15 bases. Germline V gene sequence: CDR1 KGHSH, CDR2 LQKENI. The CDR3 region has the DNA TGTGCCAGCTCACCACCGGTACGTGGGGCAAGCTCCTACGAGCAGTACTTC. Its translation: CASSPPVRGASSYEQYF.

On this clone: Other DNA sequences in the sample encode the same CDR3. The V gene is TRBV5-1, the J gene TRBJ2-1; a possible D gene is TRBD2 (5 bases). Trimming stripped 1 base from V and 1 base from J, with 6 bases between. CDR3 length equals 14 residues. Germline-derived CDR1 and CDR2 are SGHRS and YFSETQ. The DNA for the CDR3 is TGCGCCAGCAGCTTGAAGCGGTCCTACAATGAGCAGTTCTTC. This translates into CASSLKRSYNEQFF.

In nucleotides, the CDR3 is TGTGCCAGCACGTCCGGGACAACGAAAGGAAACACCATATATTTT. Protein product: CASTSGTTKGNTIYF. The chain couples TRBV6-1 to TRBJ1-3, with a weak D call TRBD1 (6 bases). Germline values: CDR1 MNHNS, CDR2 SASEGT. V was shortened by 7 bases and J by 4 bases, with 17 bases between the two germline ends. The CDR3 sequence is 15 residues long.

J is TRBJ1-1 and V is TRBV6-5, with D possibly being TRBD1 (6 bases). V was clipped by 6 bases and J by 0 bases, with 11 bases between them. CDR1 is MNHEY and CDR2 is SVGAGI in the germline V gene. The CDR3 runs 14 residues. The DNA for the CDR3 is TGTGCCAGCAGAGGGGGAGAGATGAACACTGAAGCTTTCTTT. Translating gives CASRGGEMNTEAFF.